The following is a T cell receptor (beta chain) sequence with its context. V gave up 5 bases and J gave up 4 bases, with 18 bases separating them. The germline V gene has CDR1 SGHNT and CDR2 YYREEE (reference sequence). The length of the CDR3 is 15 residues. The sorted Tregs were CD4+CD25+CD127-/low cells. TCRdb fed the 5' RACE reads into MiXCR, producing one record per CDR3 protein. The table has approximately 50,000 distinct CDR3 sequences, 20% to 25% seen once. The chain uses TRBV5-4 and TRBJ1-2, with D tentatively TRBD1 (6 bases). The sequenced sample was tumor-infiltrating Tregs sorted from the breast tumor. This TCR derives from a female donor with breast cancer. The CDR3 nucleotides read TGTGCCAGCAGGAAGACAGGCTCGGAGTCCTATGGCTACACCTTC. Translation: CASRKTGSESYGYTF.